The 5 T cell receptor beta chains listed next were all sequenced from one sample in a study of OX40 agonist ivuxolimab in advanced cancers. Only in-frame clones appear in the TCRdb table, and some are missing; sequencing was by immunoSEQ multiplex PCR. The table has fewer than 90,000 clones, 65% to 90% seen once; the top ten hold under 3.5%. Sequenced here: CD4+ or CD8+ T cells sorted from blood, sampled in a trial of the OX40 agonist ivuxolimab. The receptors come from an adult with an advanced solid tumor such as melanoma, head and neck, liver or kidney cancer.

This clone came up a few times. One junction end disagrees with the germline gene, perhaps due to a read error. The chain has TRBV7-9 and TRBJ1-1; D not resolved. Germline assignment: CDR1 SEHNR and CDR2 FQNEAQ (reference sequence). The length of the CDR3 is 12 residues. In DNA form, the CDR3 reads TGTGCCAGCAGCTTAAGGTGGGGTGAAGATTTCTTT. Translated: CASSLRWGEDFF. Complete variable domain (other parts from reference TRBV7-9 and TRBJ1-1): DTGVSQNPRHKITKRGQNVTFRCDPISEHNRLYWYRQTLGQGPEFLTYFQNEAQLEKSRLLSDRFSAERPKGSFSTLEIQRTEQGDSAMYLCASSLRWGEDFFGQGTRLTVV.

The chain carries TRBV7-9 and TRBJ2-1, with D possibly being TRBD1 (6 bases). V gave up 5 bases and J gave up 3 bases, with 20 bases separating them. CDR3 length: 17 amino acids. The germline V gene encodes CDR1 SEHNR and CDR2 FQNEAQ (reference sequence). CDR3: CASSKGDIRQGYNEQFF. The CDR3 DNA follows: TGTGCCAGCAGCAAAGGGGACATCCGGCAGGGCTACAATGAGCAGTTCTTC.

The rearrangement uses TRBV6-6 and TRBJ2-3; the D gene is possibly TRBD1 (7 bases). The V end was cut by 8 bases, the J end by 0 bases, with 12 bases between. The CDR3 covers 14 residues. Germline lookup yields CDR1 MNHNY and CDR2 SVGAGI (reference sequence). Here the CDR3 reads CASGGTVSTDTQYF. CDR3 in DNA: TGTGCCAGCGGCGGGACAGTGAGCACAGATACGCAGTATTTT.

This sequence joins TRBV5-6 and TRBJ1-5; tentative D call: TRBD1 (5 bases). The CDR3 sequence is 15 residues long. In germline, CDR1 is SGHDT, CDR2 YYEEEE. Trimming cost V 4 bases and J 1 base, with 12 bases left between them. The chain's CDR3 is CASSIGAASNQPQHF. CDR3 in DNA: TGTGCCAGCAGCATTGGGGCAGCCAGCAATCAGCCCCAGCATTTT. Variable domain in full (rest from reference TRBV5-6 and TRBJ1-5): DAGVTQSPTHLIKTRGQQVTLRCSPKSGHDTVSWYQQALGQGPQFIFQYYEEEERQRGNFPDRFSGHQFPNYSSELNVNALLLGDSALYLCASSIGAASNQPQHFGDGTRLSIL.

The V gene is TRBV15, the J gene TRBJ1-6; D not certain. Germline values: CDR1 LNHNV, CDR2 YYDKDF (reference sequence). Trimming stripped 0 bases from V and 2 bases from J, with 20 bases between. The CDR3 spans 20 residues. In DNA, the CDR3 is TGTGCCACCAGCAGAGAACATATAGGGCGGGGTAGACCCTATAATTCACCCCTCCACTTT. Residues: CATSREHIGRGRPYNSPLHF.